Listed below are T cell receptor beta chains from one sample, sequenced in a study of blood T cell repertoires in COVID-19. Libraries were prepared by immunoSEQ multiplex PCR; TCRdb keeps only in-frame clonotypes and omits some of them. Of some 120,000 clones listed, approximately 83% are singletons. Sequenced: peripheral blood. The source of these receptors is an elderly man with active or convalescent COVID-19. CDR3s include the opening cysteine and the closing phenylalanine or tryptophan. Clone size is given for some rows only: seen once, a few or many times, or a class if the clone is expanded.

V | size | CDR3
TRBV7-8 | few | CASSRQGYTGELFF
TRBV4-2 | NA | CASSQAVQGRQETQYF
TRBV6-2/TRBV6-3 | NA | CASSRLAGVSYEQYF
TRBV5-4 | NA | CASRGLATPQADTQYF
TRBV27 | NA | CASSNRGEQYF
TRBV27 | NA | CASSLIGQYEQYF
TRBV5-1 | NA | CASRAGTSVGELFF
TRBV4-1 | NA | CASSPLAAQPPYTDTQYF
TRBV7-2 | NA | CASSLGGLAEKLFF
TRBV2 | NA | CASRGQIAGNQPQHF
TRBV4-3 | once | CASSQDQAGGLGSQPQHF
TRBV7-8 | NA | CASSFNQGSYNEQFF
TRBV2 | NA | CASTLNREWTEAFF
TRBV28 | NA | CASSRGSYEQYF
TRBV18 | NA | CASSPETGTDQPQHF
TRBV14 | NA | CASSHTGQGLGYTF
TRBV11-3 | NA | CASSLTLGGITDTQYF
TRBV19 | NA | CASTHTGGHEKLFF
TRBV19 | NA | CASRLAGGHEQFF
TRBV5-5 | NA | CASSLERETTGELFF
TRBV24-1 | NA | CATSFGVNYGYTF
TRBV4-1 | NA | CASSQGTSGRSETQYF
TRBV6-5 | NA | CASSPSLRSTEQYF
TRBV5-8 | NA | CASSFNGYNEQFF
TRBV6-2/TRBV6-3 | NA | CASSYMSPRNTEAFF
TRBV15 | NA | CATSRDGQARYGYTF
TRBV28 | NA | CASRAGTGDYNEQFF
TRBV29-1 | NA | CSVRGGTNEKLFF
TRBV4-3 | once | CASSQGGLNTEAFF
TRBV5-5 | NA | CASSDVRGRTGANVLTF
TRBV25-1 | NA | CASRPPGVNTEAFF
TRBV5-1 | NA | CASSVSGRGTDTQYF
TRBV9 | NA | CASSVGGHRANEQFF
TRBV6-5 | few | CASSPHIQGHYGYTF
TRBV6-2/TRBV6-3 | NA | CASSLGLAQVRRTDTQYF
TRBV5-8 | NA | CASSVGTLNNEQFF
TRBV5-6 | NA | CASSLGTGIDIQYF
TRBV6-2/TRBV6-3 | NA | CASRYGTANSPLHF
TRBV7-3 | NA | CASSPAGGEMETQYF
TRBV6-1 | NA | CASSEWGTVSAFF
TRBV30 | NA | CAWTPQGTQYF
TRBV19 | NA | CASSTTRQVVNQPQHF